This is a list of T cell receptor beta chains from one sample in a study of T cell responses to AZD1222 COVID-19 vaccine. Produced via immunoSEQ multiplex PCR; TCRdb's table is partial and in-frame only. The sample lists approximately 190,000 clones, about 90% occurring once. The sequencing used peripheral blood, collected on day 0 of MenACWY control vaccination. All receptors derive from an adult in good health. Both conserved end residues are part of each CDR3. The order of the fields is clone size, V gene, J gene, CDR3 length, D gene, CDR3 DNA, CDR3 protein. The D gene is left open where the match is weak. Size tells how often a clone was seen (once, few, many) or the class of an expanded clone, and some rows leave it out.

few,TRBV18,TRBJ1-1,13,-,TGTGCCAGCTCGGCGGGGGGCTTCACTGAAGCTTTCTTT,CASSAGGFTEAFF
-,TRBV3-1/TRBV3-2,TRBJ1-1,16,-,TGTGCCAGCAGCCTTTCTGCGAAGGGACGGACGACTGAAGCTTTCTTT,CASSLSAKGRTTEAFF
-,TRBV5-1,TRBJ2-5,15,-,TGCGCCAGCAGCCTGGGAGCTAGCTTCCCAGAGACCCAGTACTTC,CASSLGASFPETQYF
-,TRBV2,TRBJ2-7,12,-,TGTGCCGCAAAAGGGGGATCCTACGAGCAGTACTTC,CAAKGGSYEQYF
-,TRBV7-9,TRBJ2-1,15,-,TGTGCCAGCAGCTCAAGGGGAATATCGGGCAATGAGCAGTTCTTC,CASSSRGISGNEQFF
-,TRBV30,TRBJ1-6,14,-,TGTGCCTGGAGTATAGGGACGGGAAATTCACCCCTCCACTTT,CAWSIGTGNSPLHF
-,TRBV18,TRBJ2-2,14,TRBD2,TGTGCCAGCTCACCGGGACTAGCGGACGGGGAGCTGTTTTTT,CASSPGLADGELFF
-,TRBV28,TRBJ1-6,14,-,TGTGCCAGCAGTTTCCGGCGACAAACTTCACCCCTCCACTTT,CASSFRRQTSPLHF
-,TRBV27,TRBJ1-2,14,-,TGTGCCAGCAGTTTCAGGGGCCAGATGGATGGCTACACCTTC,CASSFRGQMDGYTF
-,TRBV27,TRBJ1-5,13,-,TGTGCCAGCAGTTTCGGGCCGACGGGGCCCCAGCATTTT,CASSFGPTGPQHF
-,TRBV7-8,TRBJ2-3,13,-,TGTGCCAGCAGCTTAGATAGGGGGGATACGCAGTATTTT,CASSLDRGDTQYF
-,TRBV18,TRBJ2-5,13,-,TGTGCCAGCTCACCACAGAACCAAGAGACCCAGTACTTC,CASSPQNQETQYF
-,TRBV7-2,TRBJ1-1,14,-,TGTGCCAGCAGCTTATCAGGGGTGAACACTGAAGCTTTCTTT,CASSLSGVNTEAFF
-,TRBV2,TRBJ2-7,13,-,TGTGCCAGTCCCTGCACAGGGAGCTACGAGCAGTACTTC,CASPCTGSYEQYF
-,TRBV11-1,TRBJ2-7,13,-,TGTGCCAGCAGCTTAAACGTAGAGGGGGAGCAGTACTTC,CASSLNVEGEQYF
-,TRBV18,TRBJ1-2,13,TRBD1,TGTGCCAGCTCACCCCCTGGGACAGATCTCTACACCTTC,CASSPPGTDLYTF
-,TRBV27,TRBJ2-3,14,TRBD2,TGTGCCAGCAGTGTTAGCGGGAGAACAGATACGCAGTATTTT,CASSVSGRTDTQYF